These T cell receptor beta chains were read from a single sample in a study of cytomegalovirus exposure and HLA in healthy donors. The data were produced by immunoSEQ multiplex PCR, yet TCRdb's version contains in-frame clones alone and is incomplete. The table has approximately 160,000 clones, roughly 87% seen once. The sample taken for sequencing was PBMCs. The origin of the receptors is a man aged 45-65 years in good health and CMV-seropositive. Both conserved end residues are part of each CDR3. D genes are given only for firm matches. Only some rows state a clone size, as once, few, many or a class for expanded clones.

D gene | CDR3 length | J gene | clone size | V gene | CDR3 DNA | CDR3 protein
- | 14 | TRBJ1-3 | - | TRBV10-3 | TGTGCCATCAGTGAGTTGAGGTTGGGTGACACCATATATTTT | CAISELRLGDTIYF
- | 13 | TRBJ1-1 | - | TRBV6-5 | TGTGCCAGCAGCCGCGGTAGGAACACTGAAGCTTTCTTT | CASSRGRNTEAFF
- | 13 | TRBJ2-7 | - | TRBV7-9 | TGTGCCAGCAGCTTGCGGGGTGAGAGTGAGCAGTACTTC | CASSLRGESEQYF
TRBD2 | 16 | TRBJ2-2 | - | TRBV4-1 | TGCGCCAGCAGCCCCCTAGCGGGGGGGTTAGCCGGGGAGCTGTTTTTT | CASSPLAGGLAGELFF
TRBD2 | 15 | TRBJ2-7 | - | TRBV7-2 | TGTGCCAGCAGCTTAGGCCCAGCGGGGGGTTACGAGCAGTACTTC | CASSLGPAGGYEQYF
TRBD1 | 16 | TRBJ2-1 | - | TRBV5-4 | TGTGCCAGCAGCTCCTCCGGGACAGGGGGCTTGAATGAGCAGTTCTTC | CASSSSGTGGLNEQFF
TRBD2 | 14 | TRBJ2-5 | few | TRBV2 | TGTGCCAGCATGATTAGCGGGGGGGCAGGGACCCAGTACTTC | CASMISGGAGTQYF
TRBD1 | 14 | TRBJ2-7 | - | TRBV2 | TGTGCCAGCCAGGACAGGTTAAGCTCCCACGAGCAGTACTTC | CASQDRLSSHEQYF
TRBD2 | 16 | TRBJ2-1 | - | TRBV11-2 | TGTGCCAGCCAATACTCCACCCAAGCGGGAGAGGTTGAGCAGTTCTTC | CASQYSTQAGEVEQFF
- | 13 | TRBJ1-1 | - | TRBV7-9 | TGTGCCAGCAGCCCGGAGAGTTACACTGAAGCTTTCTTT | CASSPESYTEAFF
TRBD2 | 15 | TRBJ2-1 | - | TRBV29-1 | TGCAGCGTTGAAGTGAGCGGGAGGGCCGTGAATGAGCAGTTCTTC | CSVEVSGRAVNEQFF
- | 12 | TRBJ1-1 | - | TRBV30 | TGTGCCTGGAGTTGGGGGGACGCTGAAGCTTTCTTT | CAWSWGDAEAFF
- | 14 | TRBJ2-5 | - | TRBV5-1 | TGCGCCAGCAGCGGAGGGGAGGTCGGAGAGACCCAGTACTTC | CASSGGEVGETQYF
TRBD2 | 15 | TRBJ2-7 | once | TRBV7-2 | TGTGCCAGCAGCCCCTACCGGGGGGTAACCTACGAGCAGTACTTC | CASSPYRGVTYEQYF
- | 12 | TRBJ1-1 | - | TRBV28 | TGTGCCAGCAGTTACCCGGGACTGGGGGCTTTCTTT | CASSYPGLGAFF
TRBD2 | 15 | TRBJ2-3 | - | TRBV5-1 | TGCGCCAGCAGCCCCGGGGGGGGCGGGACAGATACGCAGTATTTT | CASSPGGGGTDTQYF
- | 12 | TRBJ1-1 | few | TRBV14 | TGTGCCAGCAGCCAACAGGGGTTTGAAGCTTTCTTT | CASSQQGFEAFF
- | 16 | TRBJ1-3 | - | TRBV6-5 | TGTGCCAGCAGTTCAAGGACACCAAACTCTGGAAACACCATATATTTT | CASSSRTPNSGNTIYF
TRBD1 | 15 | TRBJ1-1 | - | TRBV15 | TGTGCCACCAGCGCCCCAGGGGGTGAGGGGACTGAAGCTTTCTTT | CATSAPGGEGTEAFF
TRBD1 | 15 | TRBJ2-2 | - | TRBV6-5 | TGTGCCAGCAGTCCGGGACAGGGTAACGCCGGGGAGCTGTTTTTT | CASSPGQGNAGELFF
- | 15 | TRBJ2-5 | - | TRBV6-1 | TGTGCCAGCAGTGAAGTGGAAGGGGAGGCAGAGACCCAGTACTTC | CASSEVEGEAETQYF
- | 15 | TRBJ1-1 | - | TRBV5-1 | TGCGCCAGCAGCTTGGAGGGGGGGCGCGGGACTGAAGCTTTCTTT | CASSLEGGRGTEAFF
TRBD1 | 14 | TRBJ1-2 | - | TRBV5-8 | TGTGCCAGCAGCCTCAAGGACAGGGACTATGGCTACACCTTC | CASSLKDRDYGYTF
TRBD1 | 15 | TRBJ1-2 | - | TRBV19 | TGTGCCAGTAGTATATTCCCGACAGGGAGCTATGGCTACACCTTC | CASSIFPTGSYGYTF
- | 15 | TRBJ1-1 | - | TRBV21-1 | TGTGCCAGCAGAAGATGTAAGAAGAGGGACACTGAAGCTTTCTTT | CASRRCKKRDTEAFF
TRBD2 | 15 | TRBJ2-7 | - | TRBV19 | TGTGCCAGTAGTACCACCGGGACTAGCGTCCACGAGCAGTACTTC | CASSTTGTSVHEQYF
- | 16 | TRBJ2-3 | few | TRBV7-9 | TGTGCCAGCAGCTTATTTCGGGGGGCGGGGACAGATACGCAGTATTTT | CASSLFRGAGTDTQYF